The table lists the clone carrying this T cell receptor (beta chain) with a count of one. TCRdb keeps only in-frame clones here, not all; method: immunoSEQ multiplex PCR. Altogether roughly 48,000 clones are present, 75% to 85% being singletons, with the ten largest covering roughly 1.1%. Trimming took 0 bases from V and 6 from J; bases not matched to a gene: 4. This CDR3 is 16 amino acids long. This entry comes from a study of OX40 agonist ivuxolimab in advanced cancers. The origin of this receptor is an adult with an advanced solid tumor such as melanoma, head and neck, liver or kidney cancer. This sample comprised CD4+ or CD8+ T cells sorted from blood, obtained in a trial of the OX40 agonist ivuxolimab. This chain connects TRBV6-7 to TRBJ2-3; 12 bases match TRBD2. TRBV6-7 is flagged as an ORF with uncertain function. The CDR3 protein is CASSYSSLAGGDTQYF. The CDR3 nucleotides are TGTGCCAGCAGTTACTCGAGTCTAGCGGGGGGGGATACGCAGTATTTT.